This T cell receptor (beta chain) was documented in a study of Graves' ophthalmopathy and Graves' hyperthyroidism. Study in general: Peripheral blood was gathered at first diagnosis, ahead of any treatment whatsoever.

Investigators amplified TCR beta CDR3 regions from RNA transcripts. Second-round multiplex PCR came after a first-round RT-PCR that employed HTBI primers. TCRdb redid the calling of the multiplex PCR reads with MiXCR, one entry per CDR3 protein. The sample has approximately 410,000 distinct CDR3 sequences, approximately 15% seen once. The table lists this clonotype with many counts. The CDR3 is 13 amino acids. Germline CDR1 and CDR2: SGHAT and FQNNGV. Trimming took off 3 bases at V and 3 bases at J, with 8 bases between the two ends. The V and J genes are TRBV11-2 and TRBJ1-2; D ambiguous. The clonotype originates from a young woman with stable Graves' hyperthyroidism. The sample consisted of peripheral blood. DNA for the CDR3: TGTGCCAGCAGCTTCGAGGACCACTATGGCTACACCTTC. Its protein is CASSFEDHYGYTF.